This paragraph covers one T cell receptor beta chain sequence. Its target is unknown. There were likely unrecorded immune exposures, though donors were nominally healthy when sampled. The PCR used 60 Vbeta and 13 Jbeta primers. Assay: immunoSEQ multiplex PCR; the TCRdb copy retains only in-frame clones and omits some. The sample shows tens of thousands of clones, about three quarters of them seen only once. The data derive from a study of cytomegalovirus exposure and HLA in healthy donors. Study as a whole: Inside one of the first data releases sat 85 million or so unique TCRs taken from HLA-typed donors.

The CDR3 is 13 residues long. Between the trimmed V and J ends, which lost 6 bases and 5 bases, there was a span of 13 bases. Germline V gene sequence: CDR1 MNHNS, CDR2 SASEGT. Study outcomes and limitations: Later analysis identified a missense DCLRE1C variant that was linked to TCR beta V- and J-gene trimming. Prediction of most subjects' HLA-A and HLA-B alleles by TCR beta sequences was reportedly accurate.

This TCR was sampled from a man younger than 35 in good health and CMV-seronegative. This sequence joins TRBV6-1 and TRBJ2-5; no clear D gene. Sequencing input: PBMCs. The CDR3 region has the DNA TGTGCCAGCAGGCAAGTTGTGCGTGAGACCCAGTACTTC. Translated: CASRQVVRETQYF.